Listed here is a single T cell receptor beta chain. Antigen specificity is unknown. One end of the junction is discordant with germline, which a read error may explain. The record originates from a study of tumor-infiltrating lymphocytes in primary liver carcinoma. Starting from 400 to 500 ng of total RNA, TCR beta cDNA was produced with a primer in the constant region. Libraries covering TCR beta were generated through three nested multiplex PCR rounds (using a slightly modified ARM-PCR). The first two PCR rounds, nine to ten cycles each, used TRBV1-TRBV30 forward primers and a C-beta reverse primer. TCRdb re-called the multiplex PCR reads through MiXCR, storing one row per CDR3 protein. Of roughly 100,000 distinct CDR3 sequences listed, roughly four fifths are singletons. Starting material for RNA and DNA co-extraction consisted of roughly 20-34 mg of unsorted bulk tissue. Treatment-naive at the time, the patients had chronic HBV infection.

Germline assignment: CDR1 SGHRS and CDR2 YFSETQ. The CDR3 has 15 residues. Findings and caveats of the study: The proportion of top clones found throughout all five tumor regions was only about 8-25%.

Source material: liver tumor tissue from sampling region 3. The subset denotes: tumor region T3, left-lateral pole. This chain joins TRBV5-1 and TRBJ2-7, with TRBD2 identical over 8 bases. This TCR was sampled from a man in his forties with primary liver carcinoma and hepatitis B virus infection. The CDR3 protein is CASSLELAGVYEQYF. In DNA form, the CDR3 reads TGCGCTAGCAGCTTGGAGCTAGCGGGTGTCTACGAGCAGTACTTC.